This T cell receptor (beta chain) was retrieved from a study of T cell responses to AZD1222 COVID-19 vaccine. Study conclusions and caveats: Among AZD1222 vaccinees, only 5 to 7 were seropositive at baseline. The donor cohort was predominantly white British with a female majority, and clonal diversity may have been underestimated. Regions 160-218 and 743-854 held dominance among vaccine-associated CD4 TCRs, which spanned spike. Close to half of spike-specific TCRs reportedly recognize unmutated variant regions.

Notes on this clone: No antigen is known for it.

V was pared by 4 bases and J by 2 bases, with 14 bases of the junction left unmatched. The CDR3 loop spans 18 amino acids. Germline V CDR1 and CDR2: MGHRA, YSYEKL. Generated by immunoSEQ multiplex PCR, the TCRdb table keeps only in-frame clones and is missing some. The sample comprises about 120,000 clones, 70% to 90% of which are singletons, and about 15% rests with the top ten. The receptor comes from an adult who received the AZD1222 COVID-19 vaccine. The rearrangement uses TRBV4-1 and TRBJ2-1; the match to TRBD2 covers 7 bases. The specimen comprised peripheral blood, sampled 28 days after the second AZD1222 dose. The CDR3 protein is CASSLTPNLGGAYNEQFF. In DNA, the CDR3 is TGCGCCAGCAGCCTTACGCCCAATCTTGGGGGGGCCTACAATGAGCAGTTCTTC.